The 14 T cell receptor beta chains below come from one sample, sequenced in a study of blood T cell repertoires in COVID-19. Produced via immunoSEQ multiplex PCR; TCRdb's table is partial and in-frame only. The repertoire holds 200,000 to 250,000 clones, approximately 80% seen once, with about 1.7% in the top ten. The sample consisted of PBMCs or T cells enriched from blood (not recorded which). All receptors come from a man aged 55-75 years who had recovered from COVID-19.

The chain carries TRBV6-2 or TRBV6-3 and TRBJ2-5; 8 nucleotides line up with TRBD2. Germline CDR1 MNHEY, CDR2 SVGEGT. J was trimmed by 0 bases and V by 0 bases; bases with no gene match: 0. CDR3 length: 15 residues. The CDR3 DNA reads TGTGCCAGCAGTTACTCTAGCGGGAACCAAGAGACCCAGTACTTC. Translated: CASSYSSGNQETQYF.

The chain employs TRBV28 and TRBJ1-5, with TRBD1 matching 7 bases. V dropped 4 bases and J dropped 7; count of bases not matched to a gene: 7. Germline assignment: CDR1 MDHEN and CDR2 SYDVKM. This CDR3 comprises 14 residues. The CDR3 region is CASSSDRVIQPQHF. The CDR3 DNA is TGTGCCAGCAGTTCAGACAGGGTGATCCAGCCCCAGCATTTT.

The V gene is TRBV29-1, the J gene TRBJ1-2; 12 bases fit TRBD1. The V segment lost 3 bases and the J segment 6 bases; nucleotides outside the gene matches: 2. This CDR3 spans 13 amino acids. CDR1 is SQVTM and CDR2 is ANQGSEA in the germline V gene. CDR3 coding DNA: TGCAGCGTTGATGGGACAGGGGGCGATGGCTACACCTTC. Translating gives CSVDGTGGDGYTF.

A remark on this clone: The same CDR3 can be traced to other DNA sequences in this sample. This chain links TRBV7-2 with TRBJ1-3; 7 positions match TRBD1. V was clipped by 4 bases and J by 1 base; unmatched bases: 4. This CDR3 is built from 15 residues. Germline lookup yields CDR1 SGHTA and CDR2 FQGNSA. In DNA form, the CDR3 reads TGTGCCAGCAGCTCCACGACAGGGTCTGGAAACACCATATATTTT. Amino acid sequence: CASSSTTGSGNTIYF.

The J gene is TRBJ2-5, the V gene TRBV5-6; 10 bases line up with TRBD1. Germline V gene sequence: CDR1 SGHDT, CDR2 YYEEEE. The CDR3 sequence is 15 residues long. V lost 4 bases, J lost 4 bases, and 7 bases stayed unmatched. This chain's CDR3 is CASSTNRDRGETQYF. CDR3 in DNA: TGTGCCAGCAGCACGAACCGGGACAGGGGAGAGACCCAGTACTTC. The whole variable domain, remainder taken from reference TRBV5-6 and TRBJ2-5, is DAGVTQSPTHLIKTRGQQVTLRCSPKSGHDTVSWYQQALGQGPQFIFQYYEEEERQRGNFPDRFSGHQFPNYSSELNVNALLLGDSALYLCASSTNRDRGETQYFGPGTRLLVL.

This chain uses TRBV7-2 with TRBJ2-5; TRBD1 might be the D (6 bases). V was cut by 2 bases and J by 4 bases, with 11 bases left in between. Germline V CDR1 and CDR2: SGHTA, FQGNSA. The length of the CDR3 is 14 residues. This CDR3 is CASSLSQQGETQYF. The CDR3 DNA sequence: TGTGCCAGCAGCTTAAGTCAACAGGGAGAGACCCAGTACTTC.

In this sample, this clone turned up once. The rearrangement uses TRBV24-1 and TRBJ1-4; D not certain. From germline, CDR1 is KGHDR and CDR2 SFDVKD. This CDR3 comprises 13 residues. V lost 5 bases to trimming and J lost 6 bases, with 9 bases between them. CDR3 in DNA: TGTGCCACCAGTGCGGGTTCTGATGAAAAACTGTTTTTT. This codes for CATSAGSDEKLFF.

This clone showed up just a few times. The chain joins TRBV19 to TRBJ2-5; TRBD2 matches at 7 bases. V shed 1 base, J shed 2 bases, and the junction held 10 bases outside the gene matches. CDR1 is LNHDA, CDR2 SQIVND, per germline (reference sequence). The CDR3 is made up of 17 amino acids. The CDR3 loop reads CASSIVAVGAGQETQYF. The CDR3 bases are TGTGCCAGTAGTATAGTTGCCGTGGGAGCGGGGCAAGAGACCCAGTACTTC.

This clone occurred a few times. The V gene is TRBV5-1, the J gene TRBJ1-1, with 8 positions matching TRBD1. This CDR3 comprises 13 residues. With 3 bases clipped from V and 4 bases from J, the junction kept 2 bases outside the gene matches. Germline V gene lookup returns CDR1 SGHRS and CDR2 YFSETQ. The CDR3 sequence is CASSWDRTTEAFF. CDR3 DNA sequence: TGCGCCAGCAGCTGGGACAGGACCACTGAAGCTTTCTTT.

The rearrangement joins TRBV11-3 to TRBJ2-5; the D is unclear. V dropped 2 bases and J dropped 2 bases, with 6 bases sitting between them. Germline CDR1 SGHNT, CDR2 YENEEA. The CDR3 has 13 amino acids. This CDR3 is CASSLILQETQYF. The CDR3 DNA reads TGTGCCAGCAGCTTAATTTTACAAGAGACCCAGTACTTC.

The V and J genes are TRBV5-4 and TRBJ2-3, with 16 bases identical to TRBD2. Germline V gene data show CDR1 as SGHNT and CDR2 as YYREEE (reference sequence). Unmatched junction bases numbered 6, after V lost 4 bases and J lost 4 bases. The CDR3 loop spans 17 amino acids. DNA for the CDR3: TGTGCCAGCAGCCCAGGGACTAGCGGGGGGGCTTCAGATACGCAGTATTTT. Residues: CASSPGTSGGASDTQYF.

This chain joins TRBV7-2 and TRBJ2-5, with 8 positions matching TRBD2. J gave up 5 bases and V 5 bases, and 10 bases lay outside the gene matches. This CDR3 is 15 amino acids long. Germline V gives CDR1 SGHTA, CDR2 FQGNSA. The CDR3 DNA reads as TGTGCCAGCAGCCCCCGGGGGGGCCGTGAGGAGACCCAGTACTTC. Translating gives CASSPRGGREETQYF.

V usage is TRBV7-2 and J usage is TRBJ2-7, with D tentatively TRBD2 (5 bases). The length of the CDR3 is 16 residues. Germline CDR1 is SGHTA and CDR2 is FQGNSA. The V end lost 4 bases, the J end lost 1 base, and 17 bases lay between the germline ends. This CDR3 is CASSWASLANSYEQYF. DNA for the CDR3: TGTGCCAGCAGCTGGGCATCTCTAGCAAATTCCTACGAGCAGTACTTC.

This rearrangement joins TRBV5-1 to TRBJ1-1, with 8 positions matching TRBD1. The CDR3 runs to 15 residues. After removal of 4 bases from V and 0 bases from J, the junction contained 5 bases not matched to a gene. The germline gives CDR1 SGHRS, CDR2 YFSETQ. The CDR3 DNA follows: TGCGCCAGCAGCCCGACGGGACAGGTGAACACTGAAGCTTTCTTT. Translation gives CASSPTGQVNTEAFF.